This TCR beta chain derives from a study of T cells in Graves' hyperthyroidism and ophthalmopathy. This clonotype was seen ten or more times. Ophthalmopathy patients had Clinical Activity Score at least 3, NOSPECS grade at least 4, duration under 3 months. Each 10 ml fresh peripheral blood draw supplied the PBMCs. Researchers took RNA transcripts and amplified the TCR beta CDR3 regions from them. A set of HTBI primers served as the primers for a first-round RT-PCR of the TCR CDR3. TCRdb reprocessed the multiplex PCR reads via MiXCR and lists one record per CDR3 protein. The data contain a few hundred thousand distinct CDR3 sequences, around 18% of them seen just once; the ten biggest clones take up roughly 15%. The length of the CDR3 is 13 residues. Germline-derived CDR1 and CDR2 are SGHVS and FNYEAQ. V gave up 5 bases and J gave up 2 bases, with 10 bases separating them.

The rearrangement uses TRBV7-6 and TRBJ2-7; tentatively, D is TRBD1 (6 bases). Material: blood. The sequence derives from a woman in her forties with Graves' ophthalmopathy. The CDR3 loop reads CASSETGPYEQYF. CDR3 coding DNA: TGTGCCAGCAGCGAGACAGGTCCCTACGAGCAGTACTTC.